The present entry profiles one TCR beta chain with its context. The assay was immunoSEQ multiplex PCR, and TCRdb's table has in-frame clones only and misses some. Of fewer than 350,000 clones in the sample, roughly 90% were seen once. Germline-derived CDR1 and CDR2 are KGHSH and LQKENI. Germline trimming cut 0 bases from V and 1 base from J; bases unmatched to any gene: 2. CDR3 length: 16 amino acids. This sample is drawn from a study of blood T cell repertoires in COVID-19. Study details: The United States, Italy and Spain supplied acute and convalescent COVID-19 samples.

Cohort 3 donors were reported recovered after two negative PCRs, clearance, or symptom resolution. The chain employs TRBV18 and TRBJ2-2; 7 nucleotides align to TRBD1. The receptor was derived from a man aged 60 to 69 who had recovered from COVID-19. The sequenced material came from PBMCs or T cells enriched from blood (not recorded which). The CDR3 reads CASSPPGGVNTGELFF. CDR3 sequence (DNA): TGTGCCAGCTCACCACCAGGGGGCGTGAACACCGGGGAGCTGTTTTTT.